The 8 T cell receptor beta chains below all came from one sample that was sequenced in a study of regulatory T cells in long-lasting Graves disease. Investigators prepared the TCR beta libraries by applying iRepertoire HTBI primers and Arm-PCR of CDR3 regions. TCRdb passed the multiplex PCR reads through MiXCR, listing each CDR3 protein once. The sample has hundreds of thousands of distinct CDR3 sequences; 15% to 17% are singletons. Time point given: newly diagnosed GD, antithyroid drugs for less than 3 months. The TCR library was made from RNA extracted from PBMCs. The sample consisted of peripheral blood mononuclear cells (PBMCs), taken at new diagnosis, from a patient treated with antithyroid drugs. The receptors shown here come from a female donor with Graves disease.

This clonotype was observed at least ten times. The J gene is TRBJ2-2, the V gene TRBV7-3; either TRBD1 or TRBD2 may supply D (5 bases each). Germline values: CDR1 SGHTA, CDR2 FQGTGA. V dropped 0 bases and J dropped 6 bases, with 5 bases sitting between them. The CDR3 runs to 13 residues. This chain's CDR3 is CASSLTGAGELFF. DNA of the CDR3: TGTGCCAGCAGCTTAACGGGGGCCGGGGAGCTGTTTTTT.

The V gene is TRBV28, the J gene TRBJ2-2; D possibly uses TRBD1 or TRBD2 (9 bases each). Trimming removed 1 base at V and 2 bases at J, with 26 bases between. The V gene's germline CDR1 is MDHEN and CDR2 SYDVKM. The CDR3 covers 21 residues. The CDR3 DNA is TGTGCCAGCAGTTTATCCGGGACAGGGTTTCTAGCGGGGACTAACACCGGGGAGCTGTTTTTT. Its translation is CASSLSGTGFLAGTNTGELFF. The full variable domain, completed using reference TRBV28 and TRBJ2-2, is DVKVTQSSRYLVKRTGEKVFLECVQDMDHENMFWYRQDPGLGLRLIYFSYDVKMKEKGDIPEGYSVSREKKERFSLILESASTNQTSMYLCASSLSGTGFLAGTNTGELFFGEGSRLTVL.

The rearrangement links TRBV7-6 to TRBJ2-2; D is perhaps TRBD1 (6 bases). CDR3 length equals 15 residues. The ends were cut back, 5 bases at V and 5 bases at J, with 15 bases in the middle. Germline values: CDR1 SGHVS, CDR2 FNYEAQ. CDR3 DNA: TGTGCCAGCAGCCCGCCGGGACATCCTACCGGGGAGCTGTTTTTT. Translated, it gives CASSPPGHPTGELFF.

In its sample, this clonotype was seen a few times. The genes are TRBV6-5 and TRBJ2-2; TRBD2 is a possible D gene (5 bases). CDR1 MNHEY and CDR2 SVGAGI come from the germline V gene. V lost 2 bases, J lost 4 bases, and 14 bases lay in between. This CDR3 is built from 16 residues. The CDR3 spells CASSYPGDDGTGELFF. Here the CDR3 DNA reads TGTGCCAGCAGTTACCCCGGGGATGACGGCACCGGGGAGCTGTTTTTT.

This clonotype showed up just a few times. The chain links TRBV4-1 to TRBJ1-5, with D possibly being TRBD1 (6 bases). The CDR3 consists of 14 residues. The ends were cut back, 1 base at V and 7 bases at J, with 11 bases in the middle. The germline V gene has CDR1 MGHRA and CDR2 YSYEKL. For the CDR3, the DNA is TGCGCCAGCAGCCAAGCACAGGGCGAACAGCCCCAGCATTTT. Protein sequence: CASSQAQGEQPQHF.

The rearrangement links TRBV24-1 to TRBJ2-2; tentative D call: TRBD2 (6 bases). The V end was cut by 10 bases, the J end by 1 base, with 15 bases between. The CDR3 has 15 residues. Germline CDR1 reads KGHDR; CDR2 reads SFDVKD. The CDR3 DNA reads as TGTGCCACAGCTCAGGGACTCTTGAACACCGGGGAGCTGTTTTTT. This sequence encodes CATAQGLLNTGELFF.

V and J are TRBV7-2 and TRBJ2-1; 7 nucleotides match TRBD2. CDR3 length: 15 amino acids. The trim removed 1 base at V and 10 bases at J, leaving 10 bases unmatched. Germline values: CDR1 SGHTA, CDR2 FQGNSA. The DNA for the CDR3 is TGTGCCAGCAGCTTAGTTGGCAGGACTAGTACGGAGCAGTTCTTC. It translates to CASSLVGRTSTEQFF.

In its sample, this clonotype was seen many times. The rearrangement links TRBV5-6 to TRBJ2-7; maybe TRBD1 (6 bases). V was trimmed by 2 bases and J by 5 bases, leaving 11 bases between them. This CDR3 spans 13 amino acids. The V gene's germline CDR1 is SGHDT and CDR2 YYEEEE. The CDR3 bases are TGTGCCAGCAGCTTCCGCAGGGGCCACGAGCAGTACTTC. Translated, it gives CASSFRRGHEQYF.